This T cell receptor beta chain was recorded in a study of regulatory T cells in long-lasting Graves disease. Germline values: CDR1 LNHNV, CDR2 YYDKDF (reference sequence). This CDR3 has 14 amino acids. V was clipped by 5 bases and J by 0 bases, with 10 bases between them. In its sample, this clonotype was seen many times. Through Arm-PCR of CDR3 regions and iRepertoire HTBI primers, TCR beta libraries were built. TCRdb reprocessed the multiplex PCR reads via MiXCR and lists one record per CDR3 protein. The table includes 390,000 or so distinct CDR3 sequences, approximately 12% detected once. The time point: newly diagnosed GD, antithyroid drugs for less than 3 months. There was RNA extracted from PBMCs, and the TCR library was made from it. This sample was shared with a second study, whose subject was T cells in Graves' hyperthyroidism and ophthalmopathy.

V is TRBV15 and J is TRBJ1-2; D gene unclear. This specimen consisted of peripheral blood mononuclear cells (PBMCs), obtained at new diagnosis, from a patient treated with antithyroid drugs. This TCR was sampled from a woman in her late teens or twenties with Graves disease. The CDR3 DNA is TGTGCCACCAGCCCCCCCGTAGCTAACTATGGCTACACCTTC. It specifies CATSPPVANYGYTF. Looking up the rest from reference TRBV15 and TRBJ1-2 gives the full variable domain: DAMVIQNPRYQVTQFGKPVTLSCSQTLNHNVMYWYQQKSSQAPKLLFHYYDKDFNNEADTPDNFQSRRPNTSFCFLDIRSPGLGDTAMYLCATSPPVANYGYTFGSGTRLTVV.